This T cell receptor beta chain was obtained from a study of tumor and adjacent non-tumor tissue in lung cancer. Study-wide results and caveats: In normal lung, the top 100 clones were significantly more dominant than in tumor.

This clonotype came up a few times. The antigen is unknown. The template was RNA from unsorted bulk tissue. The library came from three nested PCR rounds adapted from ARM-PCR protocols. TCRdb processed the multiplex PCR reads anew with MiXCR; each CDR3 protein has one entry. The sample consists of 200,000 to 250,000 distinct CDR3 sequences, over 55% of them appearing once. Deletions cut 4 bases from V and 5 bases from J, with 11 bases between. Germline CDR1 reads DFQATT; CDR2 reads SNEGSKA (reference sequence). This CDR3 is 12 amino acids long. The receptor's source is a man aged 55 to 70 with non-small cell lung cancer. The chain links TRBV20-1 to TRBJ1-2; D call uncertain. The sequenced sample consisted of lung tumor tissue. CDR3 protein: CSAIDGRYGYTF. The CDR3 region has the DNA TGCAGTGCTATCGATGGGAGATATGGCTACACCTTC.